Included here is one TCR beta chain sequence, with context. The antigen is not known. The data belong to a study of T cell clones after liver transplantation. Whole-study context: Post-transplant blood was tracked for graft-donor-reactive T cell clones identified in a pre-transplant mixed lymphocyte reaction. General study points: The donor-reactive repertoire was only partly measurable in a couple of subjects, lacking donor cells.

Data came from immunoSEQ multiplex PCR; TCRdb stores just in-frame clones and leaves some out. The top ten clones hold 0.55% to 0.75% of a sample with some 75,000 clones, over 70% of them seen once. This sample comprised CD4+ T cells from blood, obtained before liver transplant. The clonotype comes from a human donor who received a liver transplant.

CDR3 sequence (DNA): TGCGCCAGCAGCTCCCCAGGAAACACCGGGGAGCTGTTTTTT. It encodes CASSSPGNTGELFF. The rearrangement uses TRBV5-1 and TRBJ2-2; D remains ambiguous. There are 14 residues in the CDR3. The germline V and J ends were trimmed by 3 bases and 2 bases, with 8 bases remaining between them. In germline, CDR1 is SGHRS, CDR2 YFSETQ.